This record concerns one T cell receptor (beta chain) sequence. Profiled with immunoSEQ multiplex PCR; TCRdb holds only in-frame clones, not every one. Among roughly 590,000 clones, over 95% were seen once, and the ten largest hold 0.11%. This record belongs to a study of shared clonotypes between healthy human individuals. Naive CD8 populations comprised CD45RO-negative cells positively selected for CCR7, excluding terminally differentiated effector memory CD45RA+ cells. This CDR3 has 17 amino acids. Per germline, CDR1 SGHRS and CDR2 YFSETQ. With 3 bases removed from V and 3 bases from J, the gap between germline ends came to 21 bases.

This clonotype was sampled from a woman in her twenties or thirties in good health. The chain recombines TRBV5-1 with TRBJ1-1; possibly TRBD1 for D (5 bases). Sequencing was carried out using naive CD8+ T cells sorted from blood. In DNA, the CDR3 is TGCGCCAGCAGCTCTCGGACCGGACACCGGGGTTACACTGAAGCTTTCTTT. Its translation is CASSSRTGHRGYTEAFF.